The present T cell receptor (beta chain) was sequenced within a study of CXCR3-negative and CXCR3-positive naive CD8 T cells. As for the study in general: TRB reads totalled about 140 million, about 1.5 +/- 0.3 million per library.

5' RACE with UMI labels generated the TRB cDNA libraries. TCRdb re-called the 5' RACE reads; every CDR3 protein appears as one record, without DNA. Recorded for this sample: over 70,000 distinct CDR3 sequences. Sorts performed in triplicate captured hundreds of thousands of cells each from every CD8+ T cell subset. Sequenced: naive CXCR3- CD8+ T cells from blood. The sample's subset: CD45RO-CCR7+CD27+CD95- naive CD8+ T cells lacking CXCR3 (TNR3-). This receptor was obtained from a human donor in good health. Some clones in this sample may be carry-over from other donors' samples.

CDR3 amino acids: CASSPTGRDNSPLHF. The J gene is TRBJ1-6, the V gene TRBV7-3; the D call of TRBD1 rests on TCRdb alone, since no DNA is present to check it. The CDR3 consists of 15 residues. Germline V CDR1 and CDR2: SGHTA, FQGTGA.